This T cell receptor (beta chain) was identified during a study of regulatory T cells in long-lasting Graves disease. General study findings and limits: Thyroid tissue was not studied; only peripheral blood was. TRBV28, TRBJ1-2 and TRBJ2-5 were segments that persistent disease favored. Newly diagnosed patients shared about 950 public clonotypes; persistent patients shared around 2,500.

Sample time point: persistent/refractory GD, antithyroid drugs over 5 years with positive TRAb. Construction of the TCR library relied on RNA isolated from PBMCs. This clonotype was counted once. What it recognizes is unknown. Researchers made TCR beta libraries by using iRepertoire HTBI primers and running Arm-PCR on CDR3 regions. TCRdb processed the multiplex PCR reads anew with MiXCR; each CDR3 protein has one entry. The sample gives hundreds of thousands of distinct CDR3 sequences, around 30% of which show up once; around 40% is in the top ten. The ends lost 2 bases at V and 4 bases at J; junction bases unmatched: 9. The length of the CDR3 is 16 residues. Germline V gene sequence: CDR1 KGHSH, CDR2 LQKENI.

This material consisted of peripheral blood mononuclear cells (PBMCs), taken when the disease was refractory, from a patient treated with antithyroid drugs. The clonotype comes from a female donor with Graves disease. V and J are TRBV18 and TRBJ2-7; 9 bases line up with TRBD1. The CDR3: CASSPRDGTGRYEQYF. The CDR3 DNA follows: TGTGCCAGCTCACCAAGGGACGGGACAGGGCGATACGAGCAGTACTTC.